This T cell receptor (beta chain) was recorded in a study of control samples from healthy donors and cancer patients. The CDR3 has 11 residues. The germline V and J ends were trimmed by 3 bases and 8 bases, with 7 bases remaining between them. Germline V lookup: CDR1 LNHDA, CDR2 SQIVND (reference sequence). Using immunoSEQ multiplex PCR, the repertoire was profiled, and TCRdb retains in-frame clones only, with some absent. The sample shows some 130,000 clones, roughly 95% of them seen only once. Sequenced: blood. This TCR derives from a young man in good health. The V call is TRBV19, the J call TRBJ1-2; no reliable D call. CDR3 nucleotides: TGTGCCAGTAGTATCCTATCAGGCTACACCTTC. This encodes CASSILSGYTF.